The clone carrying this TCR beta chain has ten or more counts. What it recognizes is unknown. Germline values: CDR1 MNHEY, CDR2 SMNVEV (reference sequence). The CDR3 is 16 residues long. The V end was cut by 2 bases, the J end by 1 base, with 14 bases between. The entry originates in a study of T cells in Graves' hyperthyroidism and ophthalmopathy. Findings and caveats of the study: The model anticipated ophthalmopathy a median around six months pre-onset.

The TCR beta CDR3 regions underwent amplification using RNA transcripts as the source. HTBI primers were used for first-round RT-PCR of the TCR CDR3. MiXCR, run by TCRdb on the multiplex PCR reads, gives a single entry per CDR3 protein. The sample carries hundreds of thousands of distinct CDR3 sequences, about 14% recorded once. Every diagnosis used clinical symptoms, serum thyroxine and TRAb, thyroid ultrasound and orbital computed tomography. Sequencing was done on a sample of blood. The genes are TRBV27 and TRBJ1-2; tentatively, D is TRBD1 (5 bases). This clonotype was sampled from a woman in her 50s with Graves' ophthalmopathy. The CDR3 DNA follows: TGTGCCAGCAGTTTAGAGGGGACCACTTTTAACTATGGCTACACCTTC. Residues: CASSLEGTTFNYGYTF.